Here is one TCR beta chain with its context. Its specificity is not known. Trimming cost V 2 bases and J 9 bases; bases outside gene matches: 5. The CDR3 totals 15 residues. In germline, CDR1 is KGHSH, CDR2 LQKENI. The sample comes from a study of T cell responses to AZD1222 COVID-19 vaccine. Study at large: Investigators merged groups given second doses at roughly 4 or roughly 12 weeks. The study, taken as a whole, reports: Increased Spike-specific TCR breadth and depth were observed after two AZD1222 doses. Only after the peak T cell response were repertoires sampled. At 160-218 and 743-854, vaccine-associated CD4 TCRs were dominant, and they spanned spike.

The protocol was immunoSEQ multiplex PCR, while the TCRdb copy is restricted to in-frame clones and leaves out a portion. The table shows 140,000 or so clones, with roughly nine tenths occurring only once. The input for sequencing was peripheral blood, taken on day 0 of AZD1222 vaccination. This TCR was sampled from an adult in good health. The rearrangement links TRBV18 to TRBJ2-1, with 12 bases that match TRBD2. The CDR3 loop is CASSPASGGGVEQFF. The CDR3 coding sequence is TGTGCCAGCTCACCAGCTAGCGGGGGGGGAGTTGAGCAGTTCTTC.